This T cell receptor (beta chain) was obtained from a study of cytomegalovirus exposure and HLA in healthy donors. Study-level results: Cytomegalovirus-associated status was assigned to about 170 TCR beta chains. Among the sequence variants, a highly shared cluster was likely an artifact of sequencing. Analyzed later, association rates of TCRs varied across HLA loci, with DRB1 most and HLA-C fewest.

Remarks on this clone: Its antigen is not identified.

V lost 5 bases, J lost 2 bases, and 11 bases stayed unmatched. The CDR3 spans 18 residues. Per the germline V gene, CDR1 is SGHTA and CDR2 is FQGNSA. The PCR ran on 60 Vbeta and 13 Jbeta primers. Profiling relied on immunoSEQ multiplex PCR, and the TCRdb table lists in-frame clones only, not all of them. The sample includes 150,000 to 200,000 clones, roughly 80% of them seen just once. The receptor was isolated from a woman under 30 in good health and CMV-seronegative. This chain uses TRBV7-2 with TRBJ2-6, with TRBD2 matching over 8 bases. Sequenced sample: PBMCs. The DNA of the CDR3 is TGTGCCAGCAGCCGGTCGGGGGGGACGGTAACTGGGGCCAACGTCCTGACTTTC. Translating it yields CASSRSGGTVTGANVLTF.